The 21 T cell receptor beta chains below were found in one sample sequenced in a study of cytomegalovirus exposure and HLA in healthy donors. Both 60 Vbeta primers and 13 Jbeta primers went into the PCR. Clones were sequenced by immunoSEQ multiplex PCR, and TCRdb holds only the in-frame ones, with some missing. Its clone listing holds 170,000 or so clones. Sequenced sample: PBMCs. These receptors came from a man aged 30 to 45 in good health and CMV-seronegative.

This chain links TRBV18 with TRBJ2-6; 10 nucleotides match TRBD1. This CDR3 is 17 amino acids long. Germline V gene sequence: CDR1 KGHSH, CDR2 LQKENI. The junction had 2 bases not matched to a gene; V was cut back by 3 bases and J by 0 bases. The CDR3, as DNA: TGTGCCAGCTCACCGGGACAGGGGCCCTCTGGGGCCAACGTCCTGACTTTC. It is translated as CASSPGQGPSGANVLTF. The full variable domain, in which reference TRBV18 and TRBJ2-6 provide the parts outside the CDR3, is NAGVMQNPRHLVRRRGQEARLRCSPMKGHSHVYWYRQLPEEGLKFMVYLQKENIIDESGMPKERFSAEFPKEGPSILRIQQVVRGDSAAYFCASSPGQGPSGANVLTFGAGSRLTVL.

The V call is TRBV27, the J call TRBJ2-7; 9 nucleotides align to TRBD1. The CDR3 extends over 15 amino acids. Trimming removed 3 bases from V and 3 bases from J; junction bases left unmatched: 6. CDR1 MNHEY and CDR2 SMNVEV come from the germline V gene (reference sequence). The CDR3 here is CASSFVGTGSYEQYF. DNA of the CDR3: TGTGCCAGCAGTTTCGTCGGGACAGGGAGCTACGAGCAGTACTTC.

CDR3 nucleotide sequence: TGCGCCAGCAGCTTGGATTCTAGCGGGAGTGGAGATACGCAGTATTTT. Translated: CASSLDSSGSGDTQYF. The genes are TRBV5-1 and TRBJ2-3; 10 bases agree with TRBD2. Germline assignment: CDR1 SGHRS and CDR2 YFSETQ. The junction had 6 bases not matched to a gene; V was cut back by 0 bases and J by 5 bases. The CDR3 runs 16 residues.

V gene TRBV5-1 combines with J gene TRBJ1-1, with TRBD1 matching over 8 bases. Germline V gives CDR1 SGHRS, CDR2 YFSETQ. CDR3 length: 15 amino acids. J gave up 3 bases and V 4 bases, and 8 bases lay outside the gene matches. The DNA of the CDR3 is TGCGCCAGCAGCGCTTATGACAGGGGTGACACTGAAGCTTTCTTT. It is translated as CASSAYDRGDTEAFF.

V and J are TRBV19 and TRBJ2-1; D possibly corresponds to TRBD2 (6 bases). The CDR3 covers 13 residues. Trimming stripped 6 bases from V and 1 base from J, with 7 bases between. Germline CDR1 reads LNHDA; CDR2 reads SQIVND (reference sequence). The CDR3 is CASSGTSYNEQFF. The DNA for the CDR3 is TGTGCCAGTAGCGGGACTTCCTACAATGAGCAGTTCTTC. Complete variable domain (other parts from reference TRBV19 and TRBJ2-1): DGGITQSPKYLFRKEGQNVTLSCEQNLNHDAMYWYRQDPGQGLRLIYYSQIVNDFQKGDIAEGYSVSREKKESFPLTVTSAQKNPTAFYLCASSGTSYNEQFFGPGTRLTVL.

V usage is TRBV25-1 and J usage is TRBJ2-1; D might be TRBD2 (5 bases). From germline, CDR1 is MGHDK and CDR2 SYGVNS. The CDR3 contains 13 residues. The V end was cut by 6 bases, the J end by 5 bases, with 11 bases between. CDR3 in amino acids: CASSHGSDNEQFF. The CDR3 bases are TGTGCCAGCAGCCATGGGAGTGACAATGAGCAGTTCTTC.

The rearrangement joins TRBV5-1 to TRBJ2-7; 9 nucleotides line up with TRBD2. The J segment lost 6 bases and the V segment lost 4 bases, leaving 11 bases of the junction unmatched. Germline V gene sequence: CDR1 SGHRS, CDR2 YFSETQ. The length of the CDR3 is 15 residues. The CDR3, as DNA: TGCGCCAGCAGCCTAGCGGGACGGGTAGGCACCGAGCAGTACTTC. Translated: CASSLAGRVGTEQYF.

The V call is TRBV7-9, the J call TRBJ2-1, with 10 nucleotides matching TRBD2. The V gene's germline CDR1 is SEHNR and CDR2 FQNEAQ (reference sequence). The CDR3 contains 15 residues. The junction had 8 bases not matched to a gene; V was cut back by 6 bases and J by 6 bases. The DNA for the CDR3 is TGTGCCAGCAGTTCGGAAGCGGGAGGGGGCAATGAGCAGTTCTTC. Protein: CASSSEAGGGNEQFF.

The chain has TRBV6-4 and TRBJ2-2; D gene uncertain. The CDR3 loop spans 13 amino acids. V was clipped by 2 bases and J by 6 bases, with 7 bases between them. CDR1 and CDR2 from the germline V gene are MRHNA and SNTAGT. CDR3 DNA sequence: TGTGCCAGCAGTGACAGAGCATCCGGGGAGCTGTTTTTT. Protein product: CASSDRASGELFF.

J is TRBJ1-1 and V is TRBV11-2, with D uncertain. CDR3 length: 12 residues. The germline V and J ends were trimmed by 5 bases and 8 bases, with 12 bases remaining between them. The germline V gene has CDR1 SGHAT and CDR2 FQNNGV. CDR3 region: CASSAWGAEAFF. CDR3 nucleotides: TGTGCCAGCAGCGCCTGGGGAGCCGAAGCTTTCTTT.

The CDR3 is CASGQSGNQPQHF. The CDR3 coding sequence is TGTGCCAGCGGACAGTCGGGCAATCAGCCCCAGCATTTT. This sequence joins TRBV9 and TRBJ1-5; D perhaps matches TRBD1 (6 bases). Germline V CDR1 and CDR2: SGDLS, YYNGEE. The CDR3 consists of 13 residues. V lost 7 bases, J lost 2 bases, and 10 bases lay in between.

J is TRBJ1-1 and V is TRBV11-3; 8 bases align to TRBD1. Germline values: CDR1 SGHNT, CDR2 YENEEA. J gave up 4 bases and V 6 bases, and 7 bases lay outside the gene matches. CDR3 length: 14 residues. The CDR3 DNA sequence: TGTGCCAGCAGTCTTCAGGGGGCGGGCACTGAAGCTTTCTTT. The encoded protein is CASSLQGAGTEAFF.

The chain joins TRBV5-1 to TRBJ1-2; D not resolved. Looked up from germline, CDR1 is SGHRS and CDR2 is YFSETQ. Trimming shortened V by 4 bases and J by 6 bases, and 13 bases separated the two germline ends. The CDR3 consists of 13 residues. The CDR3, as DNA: TGCGCCAGCAGCCGGATCAGGTCGGATGGCTACACCTTC. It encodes CASSRIRSDGYTF.

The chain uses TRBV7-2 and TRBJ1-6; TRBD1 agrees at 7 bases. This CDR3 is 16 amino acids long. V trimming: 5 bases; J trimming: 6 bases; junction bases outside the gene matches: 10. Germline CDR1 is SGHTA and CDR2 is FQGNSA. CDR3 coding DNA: TGTGCCAGCAGCCCCCCGGGACAGTCACGTAATTCACCCCTCCACTTT. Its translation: CASSPPGQSRNSPLHF.

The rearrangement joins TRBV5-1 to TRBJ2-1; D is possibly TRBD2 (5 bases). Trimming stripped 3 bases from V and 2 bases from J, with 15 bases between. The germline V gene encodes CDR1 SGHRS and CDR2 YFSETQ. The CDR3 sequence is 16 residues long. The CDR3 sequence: CASSSEGLFPYNEQFF. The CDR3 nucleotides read TGCGCCAGCAGCTCCGAGGGCCTTTTCCCCTACAATGAGCAGTTCTTC.

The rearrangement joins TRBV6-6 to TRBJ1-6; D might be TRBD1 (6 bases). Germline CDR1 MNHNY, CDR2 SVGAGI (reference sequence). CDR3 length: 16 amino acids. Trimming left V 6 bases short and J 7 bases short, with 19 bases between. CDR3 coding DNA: TGTGCCAGCAGGCTAAATGGACAGACGACAAATTCACCCCTCCACTTT. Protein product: CASRLNGQTTNSPLHF.

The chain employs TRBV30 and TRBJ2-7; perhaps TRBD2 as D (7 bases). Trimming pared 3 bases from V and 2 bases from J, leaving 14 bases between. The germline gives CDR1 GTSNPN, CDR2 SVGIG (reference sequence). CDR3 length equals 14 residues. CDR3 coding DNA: TGTGCCTGGAGCGGGGGGACACTCACCTACGAGCAGTACTTC. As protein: CAWSGGTLTYEQYF.

CDR3 region: CASSQGQGANYGYTF. CDR3 DNA sequence: TGTGCCAGCAGCCAGGGACAGGGCGCTAACTATGGCTACACCTTC. The J gene is TRBJ1-2, the V gene TRBV16, with 9 bases that match TRBD1. The CDR3 loop spans 15 amino acids. In germline, CDR1 is KGHSY, CDR2 FQNENV. V gave up 3 bases and J gave up 0 bases; unmatched junction bases: 2.

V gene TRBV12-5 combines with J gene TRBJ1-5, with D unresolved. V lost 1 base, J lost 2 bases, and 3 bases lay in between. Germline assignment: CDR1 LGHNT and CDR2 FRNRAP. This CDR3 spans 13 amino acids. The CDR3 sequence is CASGLGRNQPQHF. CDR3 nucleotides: TGTGCTAGTGGTTTGGGGCGCAATCAGCCCCAGCATTTT.

This CDR3 reads CASMGQPSAGYTF. The CDR3 DNA reads as TGTGCCAGCATGGGACAGCCTAGTGCTGGCTACACCTTC. The rearrangement uses TRBV6-1 and TRBJ1-2, with 7 bases aligning to TRBD1. Germline lookup yields CDR1 MNHNS and CDR2 SASEGT. The CDR3 runs to 13 residues. With 7 bases clipped from V and 7 bases from J, the junction kept 9 bases outside the gene matches.

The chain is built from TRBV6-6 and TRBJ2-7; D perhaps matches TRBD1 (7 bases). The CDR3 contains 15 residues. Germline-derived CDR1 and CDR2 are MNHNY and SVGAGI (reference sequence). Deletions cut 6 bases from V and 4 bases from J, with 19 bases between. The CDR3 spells CASSRDVAGGYEQYF. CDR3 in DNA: TGTGCCAGCAGCCGCGACGTGGCAGGGGGGTACGAGCAGTACTTC.